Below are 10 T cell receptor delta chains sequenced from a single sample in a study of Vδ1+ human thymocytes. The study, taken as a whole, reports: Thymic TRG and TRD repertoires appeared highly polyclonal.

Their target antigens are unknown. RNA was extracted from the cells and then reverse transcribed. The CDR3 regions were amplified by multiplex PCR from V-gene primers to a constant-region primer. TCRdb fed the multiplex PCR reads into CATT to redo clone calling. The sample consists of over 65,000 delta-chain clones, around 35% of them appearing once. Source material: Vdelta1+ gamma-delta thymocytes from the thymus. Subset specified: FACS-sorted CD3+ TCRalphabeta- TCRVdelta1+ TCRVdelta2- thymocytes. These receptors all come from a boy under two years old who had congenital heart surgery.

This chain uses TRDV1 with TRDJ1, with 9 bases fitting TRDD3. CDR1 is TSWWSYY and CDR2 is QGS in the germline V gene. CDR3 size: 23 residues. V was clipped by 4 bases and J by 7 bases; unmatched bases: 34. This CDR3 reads CALGGCLPRQPDKAGDTAGKLIF. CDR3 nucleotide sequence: TGTGCTCTTGGGGGGTGCCTTCCTCGACAGCCCGACAAGGCGGGGGATACAGCCGGTAAACTCATCTTT.

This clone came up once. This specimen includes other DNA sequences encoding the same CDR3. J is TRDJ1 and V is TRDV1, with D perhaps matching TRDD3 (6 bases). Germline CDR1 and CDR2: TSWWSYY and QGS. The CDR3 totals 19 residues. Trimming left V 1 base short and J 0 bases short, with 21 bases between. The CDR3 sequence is CALGEPWGTLASYTDKLIF. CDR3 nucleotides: TGTGCTCTTGGGGAACCCTGGGGTACCCTCGCTTCGTACACCGATAAACTCATCTTT.

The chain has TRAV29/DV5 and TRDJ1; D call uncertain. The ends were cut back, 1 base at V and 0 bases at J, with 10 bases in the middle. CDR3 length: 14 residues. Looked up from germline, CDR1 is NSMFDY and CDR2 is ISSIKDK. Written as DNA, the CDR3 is TGTGCAGCAAGCCAATCTCCGTACACCGATAAACTCATCTTT. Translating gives CAASQSPYTDKLIF.

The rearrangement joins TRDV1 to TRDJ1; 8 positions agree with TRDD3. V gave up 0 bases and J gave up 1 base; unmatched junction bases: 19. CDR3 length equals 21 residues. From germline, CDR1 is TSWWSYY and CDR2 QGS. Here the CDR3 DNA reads TGTGCTCTTGGGGAACTTTACCTACGGCGGTGGGGGATGCACTTCACCGATAAACTCATCTTT. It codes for CALGELYLRRWGMHFTDKLIF.

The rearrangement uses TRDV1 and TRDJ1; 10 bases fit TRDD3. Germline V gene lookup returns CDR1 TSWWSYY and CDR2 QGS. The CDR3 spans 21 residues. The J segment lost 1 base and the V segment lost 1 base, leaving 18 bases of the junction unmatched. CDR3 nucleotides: TGTGCTCTTGGGGAACGGGTTACGGGGGGGATACGCCTCCTGAGCACCGATAAACTCATCTTT. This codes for CALGERVTGGIRLLSTDKLIF.

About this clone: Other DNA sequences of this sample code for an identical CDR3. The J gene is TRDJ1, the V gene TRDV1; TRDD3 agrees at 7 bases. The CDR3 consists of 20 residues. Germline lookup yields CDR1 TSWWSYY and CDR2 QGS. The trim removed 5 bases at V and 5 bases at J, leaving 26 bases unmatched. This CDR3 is CALGTPGVLRRGGISDKLIF. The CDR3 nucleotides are TGTGCTCTTGGGACCCCCGGAGTCCTGCGGCGTGGGGGGATTTCGGATAAACTCATCTTT.

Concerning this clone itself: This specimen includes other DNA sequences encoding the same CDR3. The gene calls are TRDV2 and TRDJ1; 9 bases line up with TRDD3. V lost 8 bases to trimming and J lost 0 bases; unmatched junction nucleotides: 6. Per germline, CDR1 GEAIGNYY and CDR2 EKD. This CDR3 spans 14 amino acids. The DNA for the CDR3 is TGTGCCTCGTACTGGGGGACGTACACCGATAAACTCATCTTT. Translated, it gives CASYWGTYTDKLIF.

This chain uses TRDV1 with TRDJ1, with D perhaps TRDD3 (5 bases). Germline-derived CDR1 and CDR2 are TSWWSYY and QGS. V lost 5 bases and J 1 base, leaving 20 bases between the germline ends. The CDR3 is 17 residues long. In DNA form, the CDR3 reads TGTGCTCTTGGGCAAAAGTACGACGGGGAGTCCACCGATAAACTCATCTTT. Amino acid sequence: CALGQKYDGESTDKLIF.

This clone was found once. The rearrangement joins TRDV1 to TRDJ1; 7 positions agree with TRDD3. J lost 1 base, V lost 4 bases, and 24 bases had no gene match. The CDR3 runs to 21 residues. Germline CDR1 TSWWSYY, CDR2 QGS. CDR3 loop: CALGAPWGLLAWGASTDKLIF. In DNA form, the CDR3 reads TGTGCTCTTGGGGCCCCTTGGGGATTACTAGCCTGGGGGGCCTCCACCGATAAACTCATCTTT.

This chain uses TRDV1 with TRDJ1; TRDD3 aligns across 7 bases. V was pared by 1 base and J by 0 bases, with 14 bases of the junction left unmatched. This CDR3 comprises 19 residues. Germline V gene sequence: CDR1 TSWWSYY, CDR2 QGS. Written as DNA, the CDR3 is TGTGCTCTTGGGGAACGTCCCCGGGGGATCACTTCGTACACCGATAAACTCATCTTT. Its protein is CALGERPRGITSYTDKLIF.